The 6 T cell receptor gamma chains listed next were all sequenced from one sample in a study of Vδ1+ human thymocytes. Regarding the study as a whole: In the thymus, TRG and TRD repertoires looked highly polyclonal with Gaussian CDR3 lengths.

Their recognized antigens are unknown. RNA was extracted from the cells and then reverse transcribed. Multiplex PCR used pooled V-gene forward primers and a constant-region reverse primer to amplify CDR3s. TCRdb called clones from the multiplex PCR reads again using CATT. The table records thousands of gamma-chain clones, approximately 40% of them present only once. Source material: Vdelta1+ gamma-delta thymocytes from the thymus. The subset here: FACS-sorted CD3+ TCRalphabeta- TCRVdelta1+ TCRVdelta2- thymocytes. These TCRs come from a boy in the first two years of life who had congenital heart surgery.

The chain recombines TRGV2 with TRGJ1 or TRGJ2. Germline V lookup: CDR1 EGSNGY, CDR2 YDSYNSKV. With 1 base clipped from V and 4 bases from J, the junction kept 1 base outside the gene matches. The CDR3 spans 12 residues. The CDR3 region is CATWDGYYKKLF. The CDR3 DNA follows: TGTGCCACCTGGGACGGATATTATAAGAAACTCTTT.

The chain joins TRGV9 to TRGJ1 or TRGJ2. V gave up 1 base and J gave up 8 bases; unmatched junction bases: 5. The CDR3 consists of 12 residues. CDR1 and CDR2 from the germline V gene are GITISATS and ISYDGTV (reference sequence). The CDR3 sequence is CALWEVNHKKLF. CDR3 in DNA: TGTGCCTTGTGGGAGGTTAATCATAAGAAACTCTTT.

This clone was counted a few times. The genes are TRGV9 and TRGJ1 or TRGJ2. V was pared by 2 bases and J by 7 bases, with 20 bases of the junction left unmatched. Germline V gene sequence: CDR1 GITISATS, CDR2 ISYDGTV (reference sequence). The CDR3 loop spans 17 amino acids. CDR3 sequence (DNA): TGTGCCTTGTGGGAGGGCTCCGGCCCCCCTTTTTGGTATAAGAAACTCTTT. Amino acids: CALWEGSGPPFWYKKLF.

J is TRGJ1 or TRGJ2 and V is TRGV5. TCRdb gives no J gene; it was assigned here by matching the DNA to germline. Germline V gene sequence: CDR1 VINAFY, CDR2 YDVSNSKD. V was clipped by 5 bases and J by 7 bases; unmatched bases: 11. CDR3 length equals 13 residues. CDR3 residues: CATWVPKGYKKLF. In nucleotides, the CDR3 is TGTGCCACCTGGGTCCCAAAAGGGTATAAGAAACTCTTT.

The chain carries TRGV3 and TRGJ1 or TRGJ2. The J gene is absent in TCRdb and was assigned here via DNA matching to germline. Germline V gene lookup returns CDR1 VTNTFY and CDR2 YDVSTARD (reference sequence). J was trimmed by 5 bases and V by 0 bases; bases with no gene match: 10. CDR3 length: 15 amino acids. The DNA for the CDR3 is TGTGCCACCTGGGACAGGCGGATTAGAGATTATAAGAAACTCTTT. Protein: CATWDRRIRDYKKLF.

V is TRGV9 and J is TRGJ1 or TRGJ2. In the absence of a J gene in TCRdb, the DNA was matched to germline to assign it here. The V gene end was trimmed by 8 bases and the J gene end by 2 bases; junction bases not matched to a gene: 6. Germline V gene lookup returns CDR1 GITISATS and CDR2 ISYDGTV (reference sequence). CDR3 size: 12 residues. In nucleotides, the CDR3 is TGTGCCTTGTCCTCAGATTATTATAAGAAACTCTTT. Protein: CALSSDYYKKLF.